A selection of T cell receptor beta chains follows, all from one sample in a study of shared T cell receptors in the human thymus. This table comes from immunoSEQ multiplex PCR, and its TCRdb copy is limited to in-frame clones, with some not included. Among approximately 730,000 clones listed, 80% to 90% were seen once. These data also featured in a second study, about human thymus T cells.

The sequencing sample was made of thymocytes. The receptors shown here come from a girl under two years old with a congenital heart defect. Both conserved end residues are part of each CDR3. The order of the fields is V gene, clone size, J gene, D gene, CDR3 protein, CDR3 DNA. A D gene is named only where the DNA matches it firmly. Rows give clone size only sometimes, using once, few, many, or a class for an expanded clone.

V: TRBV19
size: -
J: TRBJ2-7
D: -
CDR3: CASRGHKPPESGEQYF
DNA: TGTGCCAGTAGAGGACATAAGCCCCCAGAGTCCGGCGAGCAGTACTTC

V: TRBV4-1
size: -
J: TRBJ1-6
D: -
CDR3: CASSPIQYSSRTALVGSPLHF
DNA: TGCGCCAGCAGCCCTATTCAATATTCGAGCAGGACAGCCCTTGTTGGATCACCCCTCCACTTT

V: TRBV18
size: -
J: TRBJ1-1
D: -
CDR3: CASSPLQVCENTEAFF
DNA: TGTGCCAGCTCCCCACTTCAGGTATGCGAGAACACTGAAGCTTTCTTT

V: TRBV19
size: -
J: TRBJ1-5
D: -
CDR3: CASGLQGRDGNSNQPQHF
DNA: TGTGCCAGTGGTCTTCAAGGGCGGGACGGGAATAGCAATCAGCCCCAGCATTTT

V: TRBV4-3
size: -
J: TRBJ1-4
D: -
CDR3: CASSHRGALNEKLFF
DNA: TGCGCCAGCAGCCACCGGGGGGCCCTTAATGAAAAACTGTTTTTT

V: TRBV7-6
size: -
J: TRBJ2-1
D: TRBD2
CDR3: CASSETSGGDNEQFF
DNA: TGTGCCAGCAGCGAAACTAGCGGGGGGGACAATGAGCAGTTCTTC

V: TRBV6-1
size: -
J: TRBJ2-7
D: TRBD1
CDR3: CASSAPGQPPYEQYF
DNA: TGTGCCAGCAGTGCCCCGGGACAGCCTCCCTACGAGCAGTACTTC

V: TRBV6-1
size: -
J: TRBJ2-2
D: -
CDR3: CASSEAGETGELFF
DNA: TGTGCCAGCAGTGAAGCTGGGGAGACCGGGGAGCTGTTTTTT

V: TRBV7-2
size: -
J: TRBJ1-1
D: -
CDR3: CASSSGHPRQANTEAFF
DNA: TGTGCCAGCAGCTCAGGCCACCCTCGACAGGCGAACACTGAAGCTTTCTTT

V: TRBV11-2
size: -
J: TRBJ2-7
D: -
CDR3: CASSLGGRSYEQYF
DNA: TGTGCCAGCAGCTTAGGTGGTCGGTCCTACGAGCAGTACTTC

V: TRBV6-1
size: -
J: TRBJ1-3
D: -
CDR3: CASSRNRTVGNTIYF
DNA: TGTGCCAGCAGCCGAAACCGGACAGTTGGAAACACCATATATTTT

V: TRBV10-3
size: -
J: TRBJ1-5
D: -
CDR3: CAISEPGEQPQHF
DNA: TGTGCCATCAGTGAGCCAGGGGAACAGCCCCAGCATTTT

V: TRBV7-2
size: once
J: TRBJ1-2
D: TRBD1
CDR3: CASSFGTAGFGYTF
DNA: TGTGCCAGCAGTTTCGGGACAGCCGGCTTTGGCTACACCTTC

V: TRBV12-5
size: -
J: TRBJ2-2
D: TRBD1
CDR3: CASGLTGTGTGELFF
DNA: TGTGCTAGTGGTCTGACCGGGACAGGGACCGGGGAGCTGTTTTTT

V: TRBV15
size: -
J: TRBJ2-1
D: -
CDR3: CATSRWTFRGSSYNEQFF
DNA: TGTGCCACCAGCAGATGGACGTTCAGGGGAAGCTCCTACAATGAGCAGTTCTTC

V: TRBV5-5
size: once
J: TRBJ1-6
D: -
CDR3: CASSLGGAVNSPLHF
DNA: TGTGCCAGCAGCTTAGGGGGGGCAGTAAATTCACCCCTCCACTTT

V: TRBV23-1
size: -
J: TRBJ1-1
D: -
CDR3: CASSQCLGRDNTEAFF
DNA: TGCGCCAGCAGTCAATGTTTGGGGCGGGACAACACTGAAGCTTTCTTT

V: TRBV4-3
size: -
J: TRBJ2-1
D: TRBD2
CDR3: CASSHLASGGYNEQFF
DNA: TGCGCCAGCAGCCATCTCGCTAGCGGGGGGTACAATGAGCAGTTCTTC

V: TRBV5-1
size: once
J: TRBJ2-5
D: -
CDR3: CASSLGTVETQYF
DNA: TGCGCCAGCAGCTTGGGGACTGTGGAGACCCAGTACTTC

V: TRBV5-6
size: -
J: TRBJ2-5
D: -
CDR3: CASSQGWRETQYF
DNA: TGTGCCAGCAGCCAAGGATGGAGGGAGACCCAGTACTTC

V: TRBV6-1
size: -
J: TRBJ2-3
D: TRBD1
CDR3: CASSEAEDRGRTDTQYF
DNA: TGTGCCAGCAGTGAAGCTGAAGACAGGGGCCGCACAGATACGCAGTATTTT

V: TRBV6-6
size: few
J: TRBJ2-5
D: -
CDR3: CASTPRGWQETQYF
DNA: TGTGCCAGCACCCCTAGAGGATGGCAAGAGACCCAGTACTTC

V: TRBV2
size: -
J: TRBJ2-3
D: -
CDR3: CASSADTQYF
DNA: TGTGCCAGCTCAGCAGATACGCAGTATTTT

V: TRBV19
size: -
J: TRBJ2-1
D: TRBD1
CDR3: CASSIETGCNEQFF
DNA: TGTGCCAGTAGTATAGAGACAGGGTGCAATGAGCAGTTCTTC

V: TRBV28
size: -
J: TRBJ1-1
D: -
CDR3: CASSPTTGGQGNTEAFF
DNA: TGTGCCAGCAGTCCCACAACGGGAGGGCAGGGGAACACTGAAGCTTTCTTT

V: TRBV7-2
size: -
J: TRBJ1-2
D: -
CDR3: CASGPPGTGGYTF
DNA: TGTGCCAGCGGACCACCCGGGACTGGAGGCTACACCTTC

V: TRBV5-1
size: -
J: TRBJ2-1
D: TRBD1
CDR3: CATGQGTYNEQFF
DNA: TGCGCCACCGGACAGGGAACCTACAATGAGCAGTTCTTC

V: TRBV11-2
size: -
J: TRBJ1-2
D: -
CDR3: CASSLTPNLSSNYGYTF
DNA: TGTGCCAGCAGCTTAACCCCGAACCTTTCGAGTAACTATGGCTACACCTTC

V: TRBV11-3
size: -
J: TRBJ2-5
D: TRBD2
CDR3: CASSPGLAGAYQETQYF
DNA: TGTGCCAGCAGCCCGGGACTAGCGGGGGCGTACCAAGAGACCCAGTACTTC

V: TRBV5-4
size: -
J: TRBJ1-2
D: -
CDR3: CASSFDRHYGYTF
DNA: TGTGCCAGCAGCTTCGACAGACACTATGGCTACACCTTC

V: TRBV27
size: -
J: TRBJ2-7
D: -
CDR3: CASSPNYEQYF
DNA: TGTGCCAGCAGTCCAAATTACGAGCAGTACTTC

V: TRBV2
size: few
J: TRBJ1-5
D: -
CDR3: CASSHYRQRRDLNQPQHF
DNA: TGTGCCAGCTCCCACTACAGGCAAAGGCGGGATTTGAATCAGCCCCAGCATTTT

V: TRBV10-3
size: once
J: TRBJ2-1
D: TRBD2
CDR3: CAISESLADDEQFF
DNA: TGTGCCATCAGTGAGTCCCTAGCGGACGATGAGCAGTTCTTC

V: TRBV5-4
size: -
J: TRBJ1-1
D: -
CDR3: CASSPGRQGPPYLNTEAFF
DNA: TGTGCCAGCAGCCCCGGTAGGCAGGGCCCCCCCTATCTGAACACTGAAGCTTTCTTT

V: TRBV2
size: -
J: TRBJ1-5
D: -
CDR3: CASSPQGNNQPQHF
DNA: TGTGCCAGCAGTCCTCAGGGTAATAATCAGCCCCAGCATTTT

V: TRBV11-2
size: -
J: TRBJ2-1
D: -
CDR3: CASTPWGQRYNEQFF
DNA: TGTGCCAGCACCCCCTGGGGACAACGATACAATGAGCAGTTCTTC

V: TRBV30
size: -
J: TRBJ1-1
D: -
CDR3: CAWPQGTEAFF
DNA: TGTGCCTGGCCACAGGGCACTGAAGCTTTCTTT

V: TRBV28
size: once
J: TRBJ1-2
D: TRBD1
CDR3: CASSLYRGAGYTF
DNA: TGTGCCAGCAGTTTATACAGGGGTGCTGGCTACACCTTC

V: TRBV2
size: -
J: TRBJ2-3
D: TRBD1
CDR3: CASTSTGSDTQYF
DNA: TGTGCCAGCACCTCGACAGGGTCAGATACGCAGTATTTT

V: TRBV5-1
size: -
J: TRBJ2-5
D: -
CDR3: CASSWYTPRDGLQAQYF
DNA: TGCGCCAGCAGCTGGTATACACCCCGGGACGGACTACAGGCCCAGTACTTC

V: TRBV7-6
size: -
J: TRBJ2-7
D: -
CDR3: CASSLGQGNPYEQYF
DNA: TGTGCCAGCAGCTTAGGGCAGGGGAACCCCTACGAGCAGTACTTC

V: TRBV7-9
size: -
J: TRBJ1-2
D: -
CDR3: CASSLGGAGYTF
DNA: TGTGCCAGCAGCTTGGGAGGGGCTGGCTACACCTTC

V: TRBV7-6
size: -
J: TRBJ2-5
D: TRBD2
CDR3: CASSSGGDVKYF
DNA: TGTGCCAGCAGCTCCGGGGGGGACGTCAAGTACTTC

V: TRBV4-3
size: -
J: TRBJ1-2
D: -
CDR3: CASSQEPGPYGYTF
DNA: TGCGCCAGCAGCCAAGAGCCAGGGCCATATGGCTACACCTTC

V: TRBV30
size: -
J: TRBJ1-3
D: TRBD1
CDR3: CAWNIAGTADSGNTIYF
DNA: TGTGCCTGGAATATAGCCGGGACAGCGGACTCTGGAAACACCATATATTTT

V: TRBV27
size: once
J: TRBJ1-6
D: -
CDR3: CASSDPPGHRNNSPLHF
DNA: TGTGCCAGCAGCGACCCCCCGGGACATCGAAATAATTCACCCCTCCACTTT

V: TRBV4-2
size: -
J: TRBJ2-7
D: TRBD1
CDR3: CASSQDDRAWNEQYF
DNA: TGTGCCAGCAGCCAAGATGACAGGGCATGGAACGAGCAGTACTTC

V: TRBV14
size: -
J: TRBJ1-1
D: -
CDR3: CASSRPQGPNTEAFF
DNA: TGTGCCAGCAGCCGCCCACAGGGTCCAAACACTGAAGCTTTCTTT

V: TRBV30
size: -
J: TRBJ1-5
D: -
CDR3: CAWSVTVNQPQHF
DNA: TGTGCCTGGAGTGTCACAGTCAATCAGCCCCAGCATTTT

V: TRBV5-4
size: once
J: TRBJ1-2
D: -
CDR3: CASSLGQAPYGYTF
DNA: TGTGCCAGCAGCTTGGGTCAGGCCCCATATGGCTACACCTTC

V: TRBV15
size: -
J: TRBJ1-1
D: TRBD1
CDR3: CATSRDRDRLRNTEAFF
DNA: TGTGCCACCAGCAGGGACCGGGACAGGTTAAGGAACACTGAAGCTTTCTTT

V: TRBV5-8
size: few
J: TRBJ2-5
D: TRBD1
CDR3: CASSARGQETQYF
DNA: TGTGCCAGCAGCGCCAGGGGGCAAGAGACCCAGTACTTC

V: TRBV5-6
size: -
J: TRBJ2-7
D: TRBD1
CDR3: CASSERTGPKQYF
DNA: TGTGCCAGCAGCGAACGGACAGGGCCCAAGCAGTACTTC

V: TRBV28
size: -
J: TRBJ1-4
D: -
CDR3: CASSSLRRGALNEKLFF
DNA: TGTGCCAGCAGTTCCCTCCGGCGGGGGGCCCTTAATGAAAAACTGTTTTTT